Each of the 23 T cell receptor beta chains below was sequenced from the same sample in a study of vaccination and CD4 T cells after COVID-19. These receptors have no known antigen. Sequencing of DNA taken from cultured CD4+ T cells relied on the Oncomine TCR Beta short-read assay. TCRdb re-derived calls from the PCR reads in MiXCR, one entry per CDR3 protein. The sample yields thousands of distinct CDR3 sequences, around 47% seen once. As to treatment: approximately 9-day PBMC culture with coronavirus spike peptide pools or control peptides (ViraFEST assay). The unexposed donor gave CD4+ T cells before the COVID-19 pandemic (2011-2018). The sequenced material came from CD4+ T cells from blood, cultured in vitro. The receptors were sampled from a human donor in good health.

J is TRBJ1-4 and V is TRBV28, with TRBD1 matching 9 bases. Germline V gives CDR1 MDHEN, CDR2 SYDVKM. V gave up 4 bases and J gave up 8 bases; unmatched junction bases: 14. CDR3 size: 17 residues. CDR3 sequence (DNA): TGTGCCAGCAGTTGGGGACAGGGCTTACCCACCCGCGAAAAACTGTTTTTT. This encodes CASSWGQGLPTREKLFF.

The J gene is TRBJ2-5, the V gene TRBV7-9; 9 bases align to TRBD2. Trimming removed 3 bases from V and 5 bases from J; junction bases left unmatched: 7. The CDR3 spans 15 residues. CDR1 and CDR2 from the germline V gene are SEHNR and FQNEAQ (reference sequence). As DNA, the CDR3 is TGTGCCAGCAGCTTGAGTAGCGGGAGTTCGGAGACCCAGTACTTC. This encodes CASSLSSGSSETQYF. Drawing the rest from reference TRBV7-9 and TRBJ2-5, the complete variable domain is DTGVSQNPRHKITKRGQNVTFRCDPISEHNRLYWYRQTLGQGPEFLTYFQNEAQLEKSRLLSDRFSAERPKGSFSTLEIQRTEQGDSAMYLCASSLSSGSSETQYFGPGTRLLVL.

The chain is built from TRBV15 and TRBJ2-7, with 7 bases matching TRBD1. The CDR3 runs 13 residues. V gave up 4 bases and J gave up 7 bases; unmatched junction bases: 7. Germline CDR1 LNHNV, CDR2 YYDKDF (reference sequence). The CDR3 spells CATSKDRVGEQYF. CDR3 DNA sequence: TGTGCCACCAGCAAAGACAGGGTCGGGGAGCAGTACTTC.

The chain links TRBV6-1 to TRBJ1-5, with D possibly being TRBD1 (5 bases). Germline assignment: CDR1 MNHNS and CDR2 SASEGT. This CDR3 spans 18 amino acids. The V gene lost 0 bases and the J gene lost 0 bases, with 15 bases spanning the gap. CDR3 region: CASSEAPPGPYSNQPQHF. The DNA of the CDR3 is TGTGCCAGCAGTGAAGCCCCCCCAGGGCCCTATAGCAATCAGCCCCAGCATTTT.

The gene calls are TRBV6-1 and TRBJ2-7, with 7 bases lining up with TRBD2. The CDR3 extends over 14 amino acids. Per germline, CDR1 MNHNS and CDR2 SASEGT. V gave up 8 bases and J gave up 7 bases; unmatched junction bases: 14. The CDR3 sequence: CASDLVGRGSEQYF. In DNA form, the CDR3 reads TGTGCCAGCGACCTAGTTGGGAGGGGATCAGAGCAGTACTTC.

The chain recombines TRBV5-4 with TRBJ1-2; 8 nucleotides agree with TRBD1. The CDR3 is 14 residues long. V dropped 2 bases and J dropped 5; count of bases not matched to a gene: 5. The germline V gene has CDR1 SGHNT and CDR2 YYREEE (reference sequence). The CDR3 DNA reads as TGTGCCAGCAGCTTTCCGGGACAGGTATATGGCTACACCTTC. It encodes CASSFPGQVYGYTF.

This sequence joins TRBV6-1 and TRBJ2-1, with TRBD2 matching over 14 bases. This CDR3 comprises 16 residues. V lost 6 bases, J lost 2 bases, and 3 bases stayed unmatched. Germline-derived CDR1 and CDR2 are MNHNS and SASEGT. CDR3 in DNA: TGTGCCAGCAGGCCGACTAGCGGGAGGGCCTACAATGAGCAGTTCTTC. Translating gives CASRPTSGRAYNEQFF.

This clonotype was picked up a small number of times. The CDR3 sequence is CSARVDANSPLHF. CDR3 DNA: TGCAGTGCTAGAGTTGACGCTAATTCACCCCTCCACTTT. The V call is TRBV20-1, the J call TRBJ1-6; D uncertain. The CDR3 length is 13 residues. Germline V CDR1 and CDR2: DFQATT, SNEGSKA (reference sequence). With 1 base removed from V and 6 bases from J, the gap between germline ends came to 7 bases.

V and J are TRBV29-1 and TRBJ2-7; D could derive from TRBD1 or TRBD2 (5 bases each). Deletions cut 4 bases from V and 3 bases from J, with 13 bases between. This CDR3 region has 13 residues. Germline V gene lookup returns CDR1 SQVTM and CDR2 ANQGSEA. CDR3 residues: CSVGRDVFYEQYF. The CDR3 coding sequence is TGCAGCGTTGGCCGGGACGTATTCTACGAGCAGTACTTC.

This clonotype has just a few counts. CDR3 sequence reads: CASSYSKGTGAEAFF. DNA of the CDR3: TGTGCCAGCAGTTACTCGAAGGGAACGGGGGCGGAAGCTTTCTTT. This chain connects TRBV6-5 to TRBJ1-1; D possibly corresponds to TRBD1 (6 bases). The germline V gene encodes CDR1 MNHEY and CDR2 SVGAGI. Trimming stripped 0 bases from V and 8 bases from J, with 16 bases between. This CDR3 has 15 residues.

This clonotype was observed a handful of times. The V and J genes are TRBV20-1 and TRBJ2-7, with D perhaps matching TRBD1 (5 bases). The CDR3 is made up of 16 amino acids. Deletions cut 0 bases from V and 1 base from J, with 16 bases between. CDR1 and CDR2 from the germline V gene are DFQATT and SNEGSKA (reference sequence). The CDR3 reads CSARDWGRTPSYEQYF. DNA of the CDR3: TGCAGTGCTAGAGATTGGGGCAGAACGCCTTCCTACGAGCAGTACTTC.

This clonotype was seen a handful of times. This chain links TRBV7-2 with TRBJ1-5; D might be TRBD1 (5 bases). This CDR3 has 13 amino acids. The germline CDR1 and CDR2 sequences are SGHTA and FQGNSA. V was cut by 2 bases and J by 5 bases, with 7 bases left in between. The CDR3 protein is CASSLRGDQPQHF. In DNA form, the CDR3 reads TGTGCCAGCAGCTTAAGAGGGGATCAGCCCCAGCATTTT.

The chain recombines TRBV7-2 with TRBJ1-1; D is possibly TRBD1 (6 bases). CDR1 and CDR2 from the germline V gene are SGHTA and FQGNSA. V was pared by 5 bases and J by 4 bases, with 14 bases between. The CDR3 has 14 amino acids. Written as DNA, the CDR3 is TGTGCCAGCAGCCTAAGGGGGTTCGGCACTGAAGCTTTCTTT. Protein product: CASSLRGFGTEAFF.

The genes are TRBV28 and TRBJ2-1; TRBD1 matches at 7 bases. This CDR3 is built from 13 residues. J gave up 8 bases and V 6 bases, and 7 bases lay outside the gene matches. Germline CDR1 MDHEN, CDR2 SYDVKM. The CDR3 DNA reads TGTGCCAGCAGAAAGACAGGGTGGGATGAGCAGTTCTTC. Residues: CASRKTGWDEQFF. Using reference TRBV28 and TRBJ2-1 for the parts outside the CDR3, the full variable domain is DVKVTQSSRYLVKRTGEKVFLECVQDMDHENMFWYRQDPGLGLRLIYFSYDVKMKEKGDIPEGYSVSREKKERFSLILESASTNQTSMYLCASRKTGWDEQFFGPGTRLTVL.

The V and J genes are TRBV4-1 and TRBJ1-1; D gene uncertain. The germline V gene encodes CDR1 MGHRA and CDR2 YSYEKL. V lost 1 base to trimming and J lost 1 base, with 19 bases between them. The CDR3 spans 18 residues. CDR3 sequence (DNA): TGCGCCAGCAGCCAAGGGCGAAGAACCCGACCTGGGAACACTGAAGCTTTCTTT. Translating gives CASSQGRRTRPGNTEAFF.

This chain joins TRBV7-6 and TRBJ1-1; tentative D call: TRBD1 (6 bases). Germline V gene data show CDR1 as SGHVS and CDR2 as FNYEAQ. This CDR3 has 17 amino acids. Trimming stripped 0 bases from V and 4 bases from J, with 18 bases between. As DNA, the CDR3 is TGTGCCAGCAGCTTAGCGGTGGTCAGCTCAGGGGCCACTGAAGCTTTCTTT. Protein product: CASSLAVVSSGATEAFF.

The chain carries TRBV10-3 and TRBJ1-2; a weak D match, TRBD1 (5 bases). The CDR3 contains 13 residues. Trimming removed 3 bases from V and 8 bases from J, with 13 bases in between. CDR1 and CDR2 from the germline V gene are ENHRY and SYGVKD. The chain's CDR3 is CAISDQGYSGYTF. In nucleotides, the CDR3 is TGTGCCATCAGTGATCAGGGCTATAGCGGCTACACCTTC.

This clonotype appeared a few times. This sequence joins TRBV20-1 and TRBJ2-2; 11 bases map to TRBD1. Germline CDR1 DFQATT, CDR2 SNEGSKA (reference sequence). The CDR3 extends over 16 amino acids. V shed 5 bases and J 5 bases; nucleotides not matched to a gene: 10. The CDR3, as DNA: TGCAGTGCTTTTGGACAGGGGGCTATGAGAACCGGGGAGCTGTTTTTT. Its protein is CSAFGQGAMRTGELFF.

The CDR3 region is CSVSAGGNTDTQYF. The CDR3 DNA reads TGCAGCGTTTCAGCGGGGGGGAACACAGATACGCAGTATTTT. The gene calls are TRBV29-1 and TRBJ2-3, with TRBD2 identical over 10 bases. Germline V gives CDR1 SQVTM, CDR2 ANQGSEA. V trimming: 5 bases; J trimming: 2 bases; junction bases outside the gene matches: 4. CDR3 length equals 14 residues.

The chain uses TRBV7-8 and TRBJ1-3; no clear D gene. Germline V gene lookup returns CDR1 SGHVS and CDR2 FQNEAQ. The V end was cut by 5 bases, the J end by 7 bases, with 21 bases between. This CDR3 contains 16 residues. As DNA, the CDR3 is TGTGCCAGCAGCCTCTCTCAAGGACCCCCGGGGAACACCATATATTTT. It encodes CASSLSQGPPGNTIYF.

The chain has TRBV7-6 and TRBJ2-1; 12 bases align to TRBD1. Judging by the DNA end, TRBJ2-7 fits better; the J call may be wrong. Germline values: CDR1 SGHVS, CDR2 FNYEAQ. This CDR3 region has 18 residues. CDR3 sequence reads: CASSLAGDRGHSFYEQYF. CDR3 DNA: TGTGCCAGCAGCTTAGCGGGGGACAGGGGGCATTCTTTCTACGAGCAGTACTTC.

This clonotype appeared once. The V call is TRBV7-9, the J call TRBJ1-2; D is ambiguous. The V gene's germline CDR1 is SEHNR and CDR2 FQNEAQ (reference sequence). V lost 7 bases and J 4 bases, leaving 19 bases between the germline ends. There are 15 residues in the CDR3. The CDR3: CASNSWTQPPYGYTF. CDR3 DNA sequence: TGTGCCAGCAACTCCTGGACCCAACCCCCCTATGGCTACACCTTC.

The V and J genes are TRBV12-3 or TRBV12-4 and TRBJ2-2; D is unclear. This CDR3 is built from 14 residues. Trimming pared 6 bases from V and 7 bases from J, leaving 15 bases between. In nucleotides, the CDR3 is TGTGCCAGCAGCCACTCCGGATTAGGCGGGGAGCTGTTTTTT. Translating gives CASSHSGLGGELFF.